What follows are 6 T cell receptor beta chains derived from one specimen sequenced in a study of PD-L1 blockade in urothelial cancer. The time point was: pretreatment peripheral blood. Assay: immunoSEQ multiplex PCR; the TCRdb copy retains only in-frame clones and omits some. The sample contains over 65,000 clones, almost 90% of which appear only once. The input for sequencing was PBMCs, taken around atezolizumab (anti-PD-L1) treatment. The receptors were gathered from a man between 70 and 80 years old with urothelial cancer.

The DNA for the CDR3 is TGTGCCAGCAGCTTACTGACAGCGCACTCCTACAATGAGCAGTTCTTC. This codes for CASSLLTAHSYNEQFF. The chain employs TRBV7-8 and TRBJ2-1, with D perhaps matching TRBD1 (5 bases). Germline assignment: CDR1 SGHVS and CDR2 FQNEAQ. Trimming removed 2 bases at V and 0 bases at J, with 11 bases between. The CDR3 totals 16 residues.

The chain couples TRBV28 to TRBJ1-2; D is perhaps TRBD1 (6 bases). The CDR3 sequence is 15 residues long. V was pared by 1 base and J by 0 bases, with 9 bases between. The germline V gene encodes CDR1 MDHEN and CDR2 SYDVKM. CDR3 in amino acids: CASSLSGVPNYGYTF. The DNA of the CDR3 is TGTGCCAGCAGTTTATCAGGGGTCCCTAACTATGGCTACACCTTC.

This clone was seen a single time. The chain recombines TRBV7-3 with TRBJ2-1, with 8 bases fitting TRBD1. The germline V gene encodes CDR1 SGHTA and CDR2 FQGTGA. CDR3 length: 16 residues. V lost 2 bases, J lost 6 bases, and 9 bases stayed unmatched. The CDR3 nucleotides read TGTGCCAGCAGCTTAGGGTGGGCAGGGGGCTCCAATGAGCAGTTCTTC. It encodes CASSLGWAGGSNEQFF. The full variable domain, completed using reference TRBV7-3 and TRBJ2-1, is GAGVSQTPSNKVTEKGKYVELRCDPISGHTALYWYRQSLGQGPEFLIYFQGTGAADDSGLPNDRFFAVRPEGSVSTLKIQRTERGDSAVYLCASSLGWAGGSNEQFFGPGTRLTVL.

This chain connects TRBV7-8 to TRBJ2-3; 8 bases are a match to TRBD1. The CDR3 totals 15 residues. V shed 5 bases, J shed 6 bases, and the junction held 10 bases outside the gene matches. Germline values: CDR1 SGHVS, CDR2 FQNEAQ. CDR3 amino acids: CASSLLRTGSDTQYF. The CDR3 DNA is TGTGCCAGCAGCCTCCTACGGACAGGGTCCGATACGCAGTATTTT. The full variable domain, completed using reference TRBV7-8 and TRBJ2-3, is GAGVSQSPRYKVAKRGQDVALRCDPISGHVSLFWYQQALGQGPEFLTYFQNEAQLDKSGLPSDRFFAERPEGSVSTLKIQRTQQEDSAVYLCASSLLRTGSDTQYFGPGTRLTVL.

This rearrangement joins TRBV28 to TRBJ2-1; TRBD2 matches at 7 bases. With 10 bases clipped from V and 9 bases from J, the junction kept 9 bases outside the gene matches. This CDR3 has 12 amino acids. CDR1 and CDR2 (germline): MDHEN, SYDVKM. CDR3 sequence (DNA): TGTGCCACCGGGACTATTATTGCTGAGCAGTTCTTC. The encoded protein is CATGTIIAEQFF.

This chain connects TRBV28 to TRBJ2-1, with 8 positions matching TRBD2. CDR1 MDHEN and CDR2 SYDVKM come from the germline V gene. The junction had 14 bases not matched to a gene; V was cut back by 5 bases and J by 14 bases. The CDR3 loop spans 14 amino acids. The CDR3 nucleotides read TGTGCCAGCAGTACACCTCCCCCACTAGCGGAAGAGTTCTTC. Amino acid sequence: CASSTPPPLAEEFF.